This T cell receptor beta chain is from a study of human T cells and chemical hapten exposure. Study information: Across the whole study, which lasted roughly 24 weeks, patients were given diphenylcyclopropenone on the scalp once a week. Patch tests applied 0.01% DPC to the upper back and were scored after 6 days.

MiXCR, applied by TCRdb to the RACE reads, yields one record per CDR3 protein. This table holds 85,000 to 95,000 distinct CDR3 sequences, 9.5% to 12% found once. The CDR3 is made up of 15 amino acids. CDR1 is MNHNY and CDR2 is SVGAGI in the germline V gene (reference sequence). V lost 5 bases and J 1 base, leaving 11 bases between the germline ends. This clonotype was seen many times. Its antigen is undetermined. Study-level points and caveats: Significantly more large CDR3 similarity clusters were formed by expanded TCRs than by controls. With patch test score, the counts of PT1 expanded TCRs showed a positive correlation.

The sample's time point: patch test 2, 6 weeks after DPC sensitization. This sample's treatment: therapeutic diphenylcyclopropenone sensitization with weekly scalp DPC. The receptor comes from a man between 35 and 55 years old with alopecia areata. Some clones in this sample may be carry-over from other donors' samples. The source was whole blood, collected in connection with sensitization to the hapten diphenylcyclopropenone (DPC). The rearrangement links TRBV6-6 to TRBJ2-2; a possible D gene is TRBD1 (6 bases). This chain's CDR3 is CASSPKTGNTGELFF. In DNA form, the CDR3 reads TGTGCCAGCAGTCCCAAGACAGGGAACACCGGGGAGCTGTTTTTT.